This T cell receptor beta chain was sequenced for a study of blood T cell repertoires in COVID-19. CDR1 is SNHLY, CDR2 FYNNEI, per germline. The CDR3 is 16 amino acids. Trimming removed 9 bases from V and 5 bases from J; junction bases left unmatched: 11. Method: immunoSEQ multiplex PCR; TCRdb's copy keeps in-frame clones and lacks some. Altogether about 80,000 clones are present, around 76% being singletons, with the ten largest covering approximately 15%. This TCR derives from a human donor in a cohort sampled during active COVID-19. The rearrangement links TRBV2 to TRBJ2-1; TRBD2 matches at 12 bases. The sequencing input was peripheral blood. For the CDR3, the DNA is TGTGCCAGTTTTCCCGGGACTAGCGGGCGGAACAATGAGCAGTTCTTC. It specifies CASFPGTSGRNNEQFF.